Listed here are 5 T cell receptor beta chains from one sample, sequenced in a study of cytomegalovirus exposure and HLA in healthy donors. PCR used 60 Vbeta primers and 13 Jbeta primers. Generated by immunoSEQ multiplex PCR, the TCRdb table keeps only in-frame clones and is missing some. Of 150,000 or so clones listed, around 80% are singletons. Material for sequencing was PBMCs. The receptors were sampled from a man between 18 and 29 years old in good health and CMV-seropositive.

The rearrangement uses TRBV5-8 and TRBJ2-1; D may be TRBD1 (6 bases). V lost 1 base and J 14 bases, leaving 16 bases between the germline ends. This CDR3 region has 13 residues. Germline CDR1 and CDR2: SGHTS and YDEGEE. CDR3 region: CASSLNSGVTKFF. The CDR3 region has the DNA TGTGCCAGCAGCTTGAACTCAGGGGTGACGAAGTTCTTC.

In this sample, this clone turned up a few times. The J gene is TRBJ2-1, the V gene TRBV25-1; 8 nucleotides match TRBD2. Looked up from germline, CDR1 is MGHDK and CDR2 is SYGVNS. The J segment lost 2 bases and the V segment lost 4 bases, leaving 10 bases of the junction unmatched. The CDR3 runs to 17 residues. CDR3 loop: CASSGESGSAPYNEQFF. The CDR3 coding sequence is TGTGCCAGCAGTGGAGAAAGCGGGAGTGCCCCCTACAATGAGCAGTTCTTC.

The V call is TRBV6-6, the J call TRBJ2-1, with TRBD2 identical over 7 bases. The CDR3 runs 14 residues. The germline V gene encodes CDR1 MNHNY and CDR2 SVGAGI (reference sequence). With 2 bases clipped from V and 10 bases from J, the junction kept 8 bases outside the gene matches. Here the CDR3 DNA reads TGTGCCAGCAGTTACCCCGGACTAGTACACGAGCAGTTCTTC. It codes for CASSYPGLVHEQFF.

This chain joins TRBV18 and TRBJ1-2; D is undetermined. This CDR3 is built from 12 residues. Germline V CDR1 and CDR2: KGHSH, LQKENI. V shed 0 bases and J shed 8 bases, with 7 bases lying between them. CDR3 in amino acids: CASSPPGTGYTF. As DNA, the CDR3 is TGTGCCAGCTCACCACCCGGTACCGGCTACACCTTC.

CDR3 region: CASFGREPDTQYF. CDR3 in DNA: TGTGCCAGCTTCGGAAGGGAGCCAGATACGCAGTATTTT. The rearrangement uses TRBV6-5 and TRBJ2-3; TRBD2 might be the D (5 bases). The CDR3 extends over 13 amino acids. CDR1 and CDR2 from the germline V gene are MNHEY and SVGAGI. The V and J ends lost 8 bases and 4 bases respectively, with 13 bases between them.